This T cell receptor (beta chain) derives from a study of blood T cell repertoires in COVID-19. The CDR3 has 14 amino acids. Per germline, CDR1 SGHRS and CDR2 YFSETQ. Trimming stripped 2 bases from V and 0 bases from J, with 9 bases between. TCRdb keeps only in-frame clones here, not all; method: immunoSEQ multiplex PCR. The sample yields 99,000 or so clones, around 82% seen once. As to this clone: The sample holds other DNA sequences that translate to the same CDR3.

Material: peripheral blood. The receptor comes from a man aged 60-69 years with acute or convalescent COVID-19. This chain joins TRBV5-1 and TRBJ2-7; D is possibly TRBD1 (6 bases). The CDR3 DNA follows: TGCGCCAGCAGCTTTCAAGGGGGCTCCTACGAGCAGTACTTC. Amino acid sequence: CASSFQGGSYEQYF.